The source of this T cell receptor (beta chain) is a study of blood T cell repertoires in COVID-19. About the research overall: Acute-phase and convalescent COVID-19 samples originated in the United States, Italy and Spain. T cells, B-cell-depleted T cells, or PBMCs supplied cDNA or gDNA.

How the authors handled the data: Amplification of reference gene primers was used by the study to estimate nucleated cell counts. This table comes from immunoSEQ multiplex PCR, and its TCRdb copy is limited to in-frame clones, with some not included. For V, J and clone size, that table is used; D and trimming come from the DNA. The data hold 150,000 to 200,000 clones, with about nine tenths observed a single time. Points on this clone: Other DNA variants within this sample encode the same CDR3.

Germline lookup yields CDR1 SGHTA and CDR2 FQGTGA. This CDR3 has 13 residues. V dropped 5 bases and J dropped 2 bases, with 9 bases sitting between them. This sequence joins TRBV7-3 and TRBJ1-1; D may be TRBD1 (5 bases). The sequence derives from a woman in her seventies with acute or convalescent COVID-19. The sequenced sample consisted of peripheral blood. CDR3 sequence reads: CASSLGQNTEAFF. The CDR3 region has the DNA TGTGCCAGCAGCCTCGGACAAAACACTGAAGCTTTCTTT.